A single sample gave rise to the 32 T cell receptor beta chains below, sequenced in a study of blood T cell repertoires in COVID-19 (dated by TCRdb to about 2020). Library preparation used the immunoSEQ multiplex PCR assay. Imported from immuneACCESS, the table was reduced by TCRdb to in-frame sequences with V and J called. These copies leave out some clones; in studies compared against another copy, an unresolved V gene accounts for under half, and the cause of the remainder is not known. The sample yields around 280,000 clones; 90% were counted once. About 1.7% of the sample rests with the top ten. The sample consisted of PBMCs or T cells enriched from blood (not recorded which). All receptors come from a woman aged 18-35 years with acute COVID-19.

This rearrangement joins TRBV7-3 to TRBJ2-6; 7 bases fit TRBD1. CDR1 is SGHTA and CDR2 is FQGTGA in the germline V gene. Trimming at V came to 6 bases and at J to 0 bases, leaving 14 bases not matched to a gene. This CDR3 has 19 residues. The chain's CDR3 is CASSRQRQGIFSGANVLTF. The CDR3, as DNA: TGTGCCAGCAGTCGGCAAAGACAGGGAATTTTCTCTGGGGCCAACGTCCTGACTTTC.

The J gene is TRBJ2-5, the V gene TRBV18; 7 positions agree with TRBD1. Germline loops: CDR1 KGHSH, CDR2 LQKENI. This CDR3 contains 14 residues. J lost 4 bases, V lost 1 base, and 3 bases had no gene match. The CDR3 nucleotides are TGTGCCAGCTCACCACAGGGACAGAGAGAGACCCAGTACTTC. Translating gives CASSPQGQRETQYF.

The V and J genes are TRBV11-3 and TRBJ2-4; a weak D match, TRBD2 (7 bases). Germline values: CDR1 SGHNT, CDR2 YENEEA. This CDR3 is 14 amino acids long. V was pared by 5 bases and J by 7 bases, with 15 bases between. CDR3 amino acids: CASSPGRGSNIQYF. The CDR3 DNA follows: TGTGCCAGCAGCCCTGGGAGGGGGAGCAACATTCAGTACTTC.

The chain combines TRBV6-4 with TRBJ2-1, with 7 nucleotides matching TRBD2. Germline V gene sequence: CDR1 MRHNA, CDR2 SNTAGT. With 6 bases clipped from V and 0 bases from J, the junction kept 20 bases outside the gene matches. The CDR3 has 20 residues. The CDR3: CASSESGYRTSDPSYNEQFF. CDR3 in DNA: TGTGCCAGCAGCGAATCCGGGTATCGTACTAGCGACCCCTCCTACAATGAGCAGTTCTTC.

The chain carries TRBV5-1 and TRBJ2-5, with 9 bases matching TRBD1. Germline assignment: CDR1 SGHRS and CDR2 YFSETQ. The J segment lost 2 bases and the V segment lost 5 bases, leaving 7 bases of the junction unmatched. The CDR3 contains 15 residues. The chain's CDR3 is CASRYRGQNQETQYF. CDR3 in DNA: TGCGCCAGCAGATACAGGGGGCAAAATCAAGAGACCCAGTACTTC.

CDR3 residues: CASSQSGENTEAFF. The CDR3 region has the DNA TGCGCCAGCAGCCAATCGGGAGAGAACACTGAAGCTTTCTTT. V gene TRBV4-1 combines with J gene TRBJ1-1; no firm D call. There are 14 residues in the CDR3. V was pared by 2 bases and J by 1 base, with 8 bases between. Germline CDR1 is MGHRA and CDR2 is YSYEKL.

This chain joins TRBV19 and TRBJ2-1; no firm D call. The V and J ends lost 5 bases and 7 bases respectively, with 6 bases between them. The germline gives CDR1 LNHDA, CDR2 SQIVND (reference sequence). CDR3 length: 11 residues. The chain's CDR3 is CASSFGNEQFF. CDR3 coding DNA: TGTGCCAGTAGTTTCGGGAATGAGCAGTTCTTC.

The chain recombines TRBV11-2 with TRBJ1-2; D unclear. CDR1 is SGHAT, CDR2 FQNNGV, per germline. There are 12 residues in the CDR3. The V end lost 5 bases, the J end lost 5 bases, and 9 bases lay between the germline ends. The CDR3, as DNA: TGTGCCAGCAGCGTCCTGTCGTATGGCTACACCTTC. This sequence encodes CASSVLSYGYTF.

V is TRBV27 and J is TRBJ2-7; TRBD2 matches at 7 bases. The CDR3 totals 16 residues. Germline V lookup: CDR1 MNHEY, CDR2 SMNVEV (reference sequence). V trimming: 3 bases; J trimming: 2 bases; junction bases outside the gene matches: 10. The CDR3: CASSLAFTGTTYEQYF. The CDR3 DNA sequence: TGTGCCAGCAGTTTGGCCTTCACCGGGACTACCTACGAGCAGTACTTC.

V gene TRBV10-1 combines with J gene TRBJ2-5, with TRBD1 matching 8 bases. The CDR3 sequence is 15 residues long. Losses at the gene ends were 5 bases for V and 1 base for J; bases not matched to a gene: 6. CDR1 is WNHNN, CDR2 SYGVQD, per germline (reference sequence). The CDR3 is CASSSPGQGQETQYF. The CDR3 coding sequence is TGCGCCAGCAGTTCCCCTGGACAGGGCCAAGAGACCCAGTACTTC.

The sample holds one count of this clone. The V and J genes are TRBV5-5 and TRBJ2-7; 8 bases are a match to TRBD2. With 4 bases clipped from V and 3 bases from J, the junction kept 6 bases outside the gene matches. The CDR3 has 14 residues. Per the germline V gene, CDR1 is SGHKS and CDR2 is YYEKEE (reference sequence). The CDR3 protein is CASSRAGTSYEQYF. CDR3 nucleotide sequence: TGTGCCAGCAGCAGAGCCGGGACTAGCTACGAGCAGTACTTC.

This chain uses TRBV6-6 with TRBJ2-7; 8 bases agree with TRBD2. Unmatched junction bases numbered 8, after V lost 2 bases and J lost 2 bases. The CDR3 length is 16 residues. Germline V gives CDR1 MNHNY, CDR2 SVGAGI (reference sequence). Here the CDR3 DNA reads TGTGCCAGCAGTTACCCAGAAAGCGGGAGCACCTACGAGCAGTACTTC. Its protein is CASSYPESGSTYEQYF.

This clone was picked up one time. V usage is TRBV7-3 and J usage is TRBJ2-3; no definite D call. The V gene's germline CDR1 is SGHTA and CDR2 FQGTGA. The CDR3 is 13 amino acids. V was pared by 2 bases and J by 2 bases, with 5 bases between. This CDR3 reads CASSLYNTDTQYF. The CDR3 bases are TGTGCCAGCAGCTTATATAACACAGATACGCAGTATTTT. The full variable domain, rest sourced from reference TRBV7-3 and TRBJ2-3, is GAGVSQTPSNKVTEKGKYVELRCDPISGHTALYWYRQSLGQGPEFLIYFQGTGAADDSGLPNDRFFAVRPEGSVSTLKIQRTERGDSAVYLCASSLYNTDTQYFGPGTRLTVL.

This chain links TRBV6-5 with TRBJ2-7; 8 nucleotides agree with TRBD2. Germline values: CDR1 MNHEY, CDR2 SVGAGI. The V gene end was trimmed by 5 bases and the J gene end by 0 bases; junction bases not matched to a gene: 6. There are 15 residues in the CDR3. In DNA, the CDR3 is TGTGCCAGCAGTAAGGACAGCGGGAGCTCCTACGAGCAGTACTTC. It encodes CASSKDSGSSYEQYF.

The rearrangement uses TRBV11-2 and TRBJ2-7; maybe TRBD1 (6 bases). CDR3 size: 14 residues. V was clipped by 1 base and J by 4 bases, with 11 bases between them. In germline, CDR1 is SGHAT, CDR2 FQNNGV. CDR3 sequence reads: CASSLGPQGYEQYF. The CDR3 DNA follows: TGTGCCAGCAGCTTAGGTCCACAGGGTTACGAGCAGTACTTC.

The rearrangement links TRBV6-5 to TRBJ1-6; 9 nucleotides line up with TRBD1. Trimming at V came to 6 bases and at J to 10 bases, leaving 7 bases not matched to a gene. The CDR3 consists of 14 residues. The germline gives CDR1 MNHEY, CDR2 SVGAGI. CDR3 DNA: TGTGCCAGCAGGATCGGACAGGGGTCCTCACCCCTCCACTTT. Translation: CASRIGQGSSPLHF.

With respect to this clone: This same CDR3 is encoded by further DNA sequences in the sample. V is TRBV5-1 and J is TRBJ1-5; 11 bases line up with TRBD1. J gave up 7 bases and V 5 bases, and 5 bases lay outside the gene matches. The CDR3 spans 14 residues. Germline CDR1 reads SGHRS; CDR2 reads YFSETQ. CDR3 region: CASSSGQGGQPQHF. The CDR3 bases are TGCGCCAGCAGTTCGGGACAGGGGGGCCAGCCCCAGCATTTT.

The J gene is TRBJ2-5, the V gene TRBV7-3; D is undetermined. V was trimmed by 1 base and J by 5 bases, leaving 8 bases between them. Germline V gene data show CDR1 as SGHTA and CDR2 as FQGTGA. The CDR3 totals 13 residues. Written as DNA, the CDR3 is TGTGCCAGCAGCTTAAGGGCCCTCGAGACCCAGTACTTC. Protein product: CASSLRALETQYF. Complete variable domain (other parts from reference TRBV7-3 and TRBJ2-5): GAGVSQTPSNKVTEKGKYVELRCDPISGHTALYWYRQSLGQGPEFLIYFQGTGAADDSGLPNDRFFAVRPEGSVSTLKIQRTERGDSAVYLCASSLRALETQYFGPGTRLLVL.

V usage is TRBV12-1 and J usage is TRBJ2-7; the DNA was not compared with TRBD2, the D call given in the table. TRBV12-1 is an annotated pseudogene. This CDR3 is built from 17 residues. The CDR3 region is CASSFAARGNSSYEQYF. CDR3 coding DNA: TGTGCCAGCAGCTTTGCCGCGCGGGGGAACAGCTCCTACGAGCAGTACTTC.

The V call is TRBV5-1, the J call TRBJ2-7; 7 bases fit TRBD1. With 5 bases clipped from V and 3 bases from J, the junction kept 14 bases outside the gene matches. The CDR3 runs 16 residues. The germline V gene encodes CDR1 SGHRS and CDR2 YFSETQ. The CDR3 spells CASSLQTGTVNYEQYF. CDR3 nucleotide sequence: TGCGCCAGCAGTCTGCAGACCGGGACAGTCAACTACGAGCAGTACTTC.

This clone has only a few counts. The rearrangement uses TRBV4-1 and TRBJ2-7; D ambiguous. V lost 1 base to trimming and J lost 3 bases, with 7 bases between them. Per germline, CDR1 MGHRA and CDR2 YSYEKL. The CDR3 length is 13 residues. The CDR3 coding sequence is TGCGCCAGCAGCCAAGGTTTCAACTACGAGCAGTACTTC. Its protein product is CASSQGFNYEQYF.

This chain connects TRBV29-1 to TRBJ1-5; D perhaps matches TRBD1 (6 bases). The CDR3 contains 12 residues. CDR1 is SQVTM, CDR2 ANQGSEA, per germline. Between the trimmed V and J ends, which lost 7 bases and 4 bases, there was a span of 11 bases. CDR3: CSAGQFNQPQHF. CDR3 bases: TGCAGCGCCGGACAGTTTAATCAGCCCCAGCATTTT.

The rearrangement joins TRBV7-9 to TRBJ2-2; 7 nucleotides agree with TRBD2. This CDR3 contains 13 residues. The ends lost 9 bases at V and 6 bases at J; junction bases unmatched: 7. CDR1 and CDR2 (germline): SEHNR, FQNEAQ (reference sequence). CDR3 loop: CARSGGSAGELFF. CDR3 sequence (DNA): TGTGCCAGATCGGGAGGATCCGCCGGGGAGCTGTTTTTT.

As concerns this clone: A far more abundant clone sits one base away, making this likely a read error. The sample holds other DNA sequences that translate to the same CDR3. The chain is built from TRBV28 and TRBJ2-7; 9 bases line up with TRBD2. CDR1 MDHEN and CDR2 SYDVKM come from the germline V gene. The length of the CDR3 is 15 residues. The CDR3 sequence: CASCLWAGGWREQYF. The CDR3, as DNA: TGTGCCAGCTGTTTATGGGCGGGAGGGTGGCGCGAGCAGTACTTC.

This clone was observed once. The chain couples TRBV19 to TRBJ2-7; D perhaps matches TRBD2 (6 bases). Trimming shortened V by 9 bases and J by 3 bases, and 15 bases separated the two germline ends. Per germline, CDR1 LNHDA and CDR2 SQIVND (reference sequence). There are 13 residues in the CDR3. For the CDR3, the DNA is TGTGCCAGCTCCCGGGGAGGAGGCTACGAGCAGTACTTC. It yields the protein CASSRGGGYEQYF.

In this sample, this clone turned up a few times. The rearrangement uses TRBV30 and TRBJ2-1, with D possibly TRBD2 on 6 matching bases. V lost 2 bases and J 8 bases, leaving 16 bases between the germline ends. Germline CDR1 and CDR2: GTSNPN and SVGIG (reference sequence). The CDR3 is 14 amino acids. As DNA, the CDR3 is TGTGCCTGGAGTCCTACGGGGGAAAGTGATGAGCAGTTCTTC. This codes for CAWSPTGESDEQFF.

The chain uses TRBV27 and TRBJ1-4; tentatively, D is TRBD1 (5 bases). The V and J ends lost 4 bases and 0 bases respectively, with 9 bases between them. The CDR3 is 15 amino acids. The germline CDR1 and CDR2 sequences are MNHEY and SMNVEV (reference sequence). The CDR3 region is CASSSLTATNEKLFF. For the CDR3, the DNA is TGTGCCAGCAGTTCCCTGACAGCAACTAATGAAAAACTGTTTTTT.

The chain joins TRBV11-2 to TRBJ2-3; no firm D call. This CDR3 contains 13 residues. Germline V gene sequence: CDR1 SGHAT, CDR2 FQNNGV. V lost 0 bases and J lost 7, with 8 bases in between. Written as DNA, the CDR3 is TGTGCCAGCAGCTTAGAGGCACTATATACGCAGTATTTT. Translating it yields CASSLEALYTQYF.

This clone was seen a few times. This chain connects TRBV7-9 to TRBJ2-7, with D unresolved. The CDR3 contains 11 residues. Germline CDR1 and CDR2: SEHNR and FQNEAQ (reference sequence). The V end lost 2 bases, the J end lost 4 bases, and 3 bases lay between the germline ends. The CDR3 reads CASSLIYEQYF. As DNA, the CDR3 is TGTGCCAGCAGCTTAATATACGAGCAGTACTTC.

The DNA of the CDR3 is TGTGCCAGCAGCCGGCCGGGACAGGGGGCTTACGAGCAGTACTTC. The encoded protein is CASSRPGQGAYEQYF. The V and J genes are TRBV28 and TRBJ2-7; 12 positions match TRBD1. Germline V gene lookup returns CDR1 MDHEN and CDR2 SYDVKM. V gave up 6 bases and J gave up 4 bases; unmatched junction bases: 7. The CDR3 is 15 residues long.

The genes are TRBV6-1 and TRBJ1-2; no firm D call. The CDR3 has 15 amino acids. Germline assignment: CDR1 MNHNS and CDR2 SASEGT. Trimming removed 1 base from V and 8 bases from J, with 17 bases in between. This CDR3 reads CASSEVLYAGGGYTF. In DNA, the CDR3 is TGTGCCAGCAGTGAAGTTCTTTATGCGGGTGGAGGCTACACCTTC.

V and J are TRBV9 and TRBJ2-7; tentative D call: TRBD1 (6 bases). Trimming took 4 bases from V and 3 from J, leaving 14 bases between them. This CDR3 is built from 14 residues. CDR1 is SGDLS and CDR2 is YYNGEE in the germline V gene. The CDR3 nucleotides read TGTGCCAGCAGCTCTCGAGGGACAAACTACGAGCAGTACTTC. It codes for CASSSRGTNYEQYF.